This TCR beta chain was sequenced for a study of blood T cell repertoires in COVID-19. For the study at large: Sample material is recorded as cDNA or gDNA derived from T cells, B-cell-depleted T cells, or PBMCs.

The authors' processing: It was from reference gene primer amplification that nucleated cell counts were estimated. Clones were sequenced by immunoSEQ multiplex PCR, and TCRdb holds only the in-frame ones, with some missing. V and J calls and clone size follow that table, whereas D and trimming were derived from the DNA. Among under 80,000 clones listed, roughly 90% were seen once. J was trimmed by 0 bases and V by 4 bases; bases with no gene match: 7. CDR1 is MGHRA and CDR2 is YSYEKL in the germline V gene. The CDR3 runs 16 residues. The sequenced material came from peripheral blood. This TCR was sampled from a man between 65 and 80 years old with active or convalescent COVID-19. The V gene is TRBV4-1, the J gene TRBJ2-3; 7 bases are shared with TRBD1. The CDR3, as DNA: TGCGCCAGCAGCCGGACCGGGACAGCCAGCACAGATACGCAGTATTTT. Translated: CASSRTGTASTDTQYF.